This T cell receptor (beta chain) was sequenced in a study of CD8 T cells in ankylosing spondylitis. The length of the CDR3 is 20 residues. In germline, CDR1 is SGHAT, CDR2 FQDESV (reference sequence). Trimming removed 5 bases from V and 0 bases from J; junction bases left unmatched: 12. In its sample, this clonotype was seen a few times. Its cognate antigen is unknown. Whole-study results and caveats: Disease-linked clones reportedly showed significant enrichment in matched ankylosing spondylitis synovial fluid. Certain motif variants had earlier appeared in reactive arthritis synovial fluid and blood. Characteristic, it appeared, of ankylosing spondylitis blood was a TCR beta motif of seven or eight highly homologous variants.

Preparation of TCR beta libraries was done by quantitative 5'-RACE with molecular barcodes. TCRdb analysed the 5' RACE reads with MiXCR anew, one entry per CDR3 protein. Among around 890,000 distinct CDR3 sequences listed, 12% were seen once. This receptor was obtained from a male donor with ankylosing spondylitis. The V call is TRBV11-1, the J call TRBJ2-1; 14 bases agree with TRBD2. Sequences were obtained from blood, either unsorted or a sorted T cell fraction (not recorded which). The CDR3 DNA follows: TGTGCCAGCAGCACAATTCTTGGGACTAGCGGGAGTGGCTCCTACAATGAGCAGTTCTTC. This translates into CASSTILGTSGSGSYNEQFF.